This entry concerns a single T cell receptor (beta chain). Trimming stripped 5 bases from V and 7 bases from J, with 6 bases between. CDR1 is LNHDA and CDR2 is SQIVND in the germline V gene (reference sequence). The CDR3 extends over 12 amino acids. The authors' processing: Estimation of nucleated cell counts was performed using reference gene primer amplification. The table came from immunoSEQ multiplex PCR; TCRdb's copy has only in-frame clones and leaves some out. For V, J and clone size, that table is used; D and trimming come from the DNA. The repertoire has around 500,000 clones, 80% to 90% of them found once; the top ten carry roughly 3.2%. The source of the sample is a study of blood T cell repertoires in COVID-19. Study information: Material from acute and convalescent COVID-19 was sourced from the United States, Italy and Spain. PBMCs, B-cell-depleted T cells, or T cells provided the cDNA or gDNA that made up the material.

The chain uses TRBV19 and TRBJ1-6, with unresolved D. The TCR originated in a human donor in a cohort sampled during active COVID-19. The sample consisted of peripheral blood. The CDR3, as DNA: TGTGCCAGTAGTCCTGTGAATTCACCCCTCCACTTT. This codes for CASSPVNSPLHF.